This T cell receptor (beta chain) comes out of a study of beta chain features in type 1 diabetes. The CDR3 runs to 18 residues. V was shortened by 3 bases and J by 1 base, with 20 bases between the two germline ends. CDR1 is SGHTA, CDR2 FQGNSA, per germline. cDNA synthesis used the whole RNA isolate, giving expressed TCRB sequences. Sequencing was performed with immunoSEQ multiplex PCR; in TCRdb, only in-frame clones are kept and a portion is missing. The sample lists 430,000 or so clones, about an eighth seen once, with 0.046% in the top ten. Each of the sorted populations had a purity greater than 95%.

The rearrangement uses TRBV7-2 and TRBJ2-3; possibly TRBD2 for D (6 bases). The TCR comes from a woman aged 18 to 35 in good health. Material: naive CD4+ T cells from blood. This chain's CDR3 is CASSFTRRGNGGTDTQYF. CDR3 DNA: TGTGCCAGCAGCTTCACCCGGAGGGGTAATGGCGGCACAGATACGCAGTATTTT. The variable domain in full, with the rest retrieved from reference TRBV7-2 and TRBJ2-3, is GAGVSQSPSNKVTEKGKDVELRCDPISGHTALYWYRQSLGQGLEFLIYFQGNSAPDKSGLPSDRFSAERTGGSVSTLTIQRTQQEDSAVYLCASSFTRRGNGGTDTQYFGPGTRLTVL.